The 25 T cell receptor beta chains in this list originate from one sample, sequenced in a study of cytomegalovirus exposure and HLA in healthy donors. Researchers ran the PCR with 60 Vbeta and 13 Jbeta primers. The table came from immunoSEQ multiplex PCR; TCRdb's copy has only in-frame clones and leaves some out. The sample contains more than 150,000 clones, just under 80% of which appear only once. The specimen was PBMCs. These receptor sequences come from a woman aged 50 to 60 in good health and CMV-seropositive.

The J gene is TRBJ2-1, the V gene TRBV6-5, with 8 bases aligning to TRBD1. There are 15 residues in the CDR3. CDR1 and CDR2 from the germline V gene are MNHEY and SVGAGI. The V segment lost 4 bases and the J segment 3 bases; nucleotides outside the gene matches: 5. CDR3 protein: CASSSTGEVYNEQFF. CDR3 in DNA: TGTGCCAGCAGTTCGACAGGGGAGGTCTACAATGAGCAGTTCTTC.

The chain employs TRBV14 and TRBJ1-1, with D possibly matching TRBD1 (6 bases). CDR3 size: 12 residues. Germline lookup yields CDR1 SGHDN and CDR2 FVKESK. The CDR3 DNA is TGTGCGCCGGCGGACAGGAACACTGAAGCTTTCTTT. This sequence encodes CAPADRNTEAFF.

The rearrangement uses TRBV5-1 and TRBJ2-2, with TRBD1 matching over 9 bases. J gave up 11 bases and V 4 bases, and 6 bases lay outside the gene matches. The CDR3 length is 13 residues. Germline-derived CDR1 and CDR2 are SGHRS and YFSETQ. The CDR3 sequence is CASSVGQGTELFF. CDR3 DNA sequence: TGCGCCAGCAGCGTAGGACAGGGGACAGAGCTGTTTTTT. Full variable domain (outside the CDR3, taken from reference TRBV5-1 and TRBJ2-2): KAGVTQTPRYLIKTRGQQVTLSCSPISGHRSVSWYQQTPGQGLQFLFEYFSETQRNKGNFPGRFSGRQFSNSRSEMNVSTLELGDSALYLCASSVGQGTELFFGEGSRLTVL.

The chain combines TRBV2 with TRBJ2-6; D may be TRBD2 (5 bases). This CDR3 comprises 15 residues. Trimming removed 1 base at V and 2 bases at J, with 6 bases between. Germline lookup yields CDR1 SNHLY and CDR2 FYNNEI. DNA of the CDR3: TGTGCCAGCAGTGAAGGAGGGCCTGGGGCCAACGTCCTGACTTTC. It is translated as CASSEGGPGANVLTF.

This chain uses TRBV11-2 with TRBJ2-5, with 8 bases that match TRBD2. Per germline, CDR1 SGHAT and CDR2 FQNNGV. This CDR3 spans 16 amino acids. After removal of 1 base from V and 4 bases from J, the junction contained 8 bases not matched to a gene. The CDR3 loop is CASSLGTGGKGETQYF. CDR3 in DNA: TGTGCCAGCAGCTTAGGGACGGGGGGGAAAGGAGAGACCCAGTACTTC.

J is TRBJ1-4 and V is TRBV19; 7 nucleotides agree with TRBD1. The CDR3 is 14 residues long. Germline trimming cut 2 bases from V and 8 bases from J; bases unmatched to any gene: 5. Germline V gene lookup returns CDR1 LNHDA and CDR2 SQIVND (reference sequence). The CDR3 coding sequence is TGTGCCAGTAGTATATCAGGGGGAGTCGAAAAACTGTTTTTT. It encodes CASSISGGVEKLFF.

The chain employs TRBV9 and TRBJ1-3; D gene uncertain. The CDR3 spans 14 residues. Germline CDR1 and CDR2: SGDLS and YYNGEE. The V end lost 4 bases, the J end lost 1 base, and 9 bases lay between the germline ends. CDR3 sequence reads: CASSPQVSGNTIYF. The CDR3 DNA is TGTGCCAGCAGCCCCCAGGTGTCTGGAAACACCATATATTTT. Complete variable domain (other parts from reference TRBV9 and TRBJ1-3): DSGVTQTPKHLITATGQRVTLRCSPRSGDLSVYWYQQSLDQGLQFLIQYYNGEERAKGNILERFSAQQFPDLHSELNLSSLELGDSALYFCASSPQVSGNTIYFGEGSWLTVV.

The rearrangement uses TRBV20-1 and TRBJ1-1; D not certain. Trimming pared 4 bases from V and 8 bases from J, leaving 11 bases between. The germline V gene has CDR1 DFQATT and CDR2 SNEGSKA (reference sequence). This CDR3 region has 11 residues. The CDR3 spells CSAKSDSEAFF. CDR3 in DNA: TGCAGTGCTAAATCAGACTCCGAAGCTTTCTTT.

This chain uses TRBV27 with TRBJ1-1; no firm D call. Germline V gene sequence: CDR1 MNHEY, CDR2 SMNVEV (reference sequence). V lost 3 bases and J lost 0, with 2 bases in between. The CDR3 runs to 12 residues. For the CDR3, the DNA is TGTGCCAGCAGTTTCGTGAACACTGAAGCTTTCTTT. It yields the protein CASSFVNTEAFF.

This clone has only a few counts. V is TRBV6-5 and J is TRBJ2-7; 10 bases are shared with TRBD2. In germline, CDR1 is MNHEY, CDR2 SVGAGI. V shed 6 bases and J 1 base; nucleotides not matched to a gene: 3. The CDR3 runs to 14 residues. CDR3 DNA: TGTGCCAGCAGGAATAGCGGGAGGTCCTACGAGCAGTACTTC. Translation gives CASRNSGRSYEQYF.

The V call is TRBV5-8, the J call TRBJ2-3, with TRBD1 as a possible D gene (5 bases). CDR3 length: 14 residues. The germline CDR1 and CDR2 sequences are SGHTS and YDEGEE. Deletions cut 3 bases from V and 5 bases from J, with 13 bases between. The CDR3 protein is CASSSPQGGDTQYF. The CDR3 region has the DNA TGTGCCAGCAGCTCCCCTCAGGGTGGAGATACGCAGTATTTT.

This chain links TRBV5-6 with TRBJ2-5; 9 positions agree with TRBD2. The CDR3 loop spans 14 amino acids. Germline trimming cut 4 bases from V and 2 bases from J; bases unmatched to any gene: 3. Germline lookup yields CDR1 SGHDT and CDR2 YYEEEE. The DNA for the CDR3 is TGTGCCAGCAGCGGGACTAGCACTCAAGAGACCCAGTACTTC. It codes for CASSGTSTQETQYF.

The chain combines TRBV5-4 with TRBJ2-7, with D maybe TRBD1 (5 bases). Germline V gene lookup returns CDR1 SGHNT and CDR2 YYREEE (reference sequence). The V gene lost 4 bases and the J gene lost 2 bases, with 10 bases spanning the gap. This CDR3 comprises 13 residues. The CDR3 loop is CASSQPGTYEQYF. The CDR3 DNA reads TGTGCCAGCAGCCAGCCAGGGACCTACGAGCAGTACTTC.

In this sample, this clone turned up once. This sequence joins TRBV4-1 and TRBJ2-5; D is unclear. Germline V gives CDR1 MGHRA, CDR2 YSYEKL. The CDR3 length is 14 residues. Trimming left V 4 bases short and J 2 bases short, with 11 bases between. DNA for the CDR3: TGCGCCAGCAGCCTCCGTGAGATACAAGAGACCCAGTACTTC. This translates into CASSLREIQETQYF.

This rearrangement joins TRBV9 to TRBJ2-1; 7 bases match TRBD2. V was clipped by 5 bases and J by 4 bases; unmatched bases: 9. From germline, CDR1 is SGDLS and CDR2 YYNGEE. This CDR3 spans 15 amino acids. The CDR3 sequence: CASSAWLAEYNEQFF. CDR3 bases: TGTGCCAGCAGTGCTTGGCTAGCGGAATACAATGAGCAGTTCTTC.

This clone was counted a few times. One junction end does not reproduce the germline sequence, and a read error may be involved. The chain couples TRBV29-1 to TRBJ2-4; the match to TRBD2 covers 8 bases. The CDR3 is 15 amino acids. The V gene's germline CDR1 is SQVTM and CDR2 ANQGSEA. CDR3 residues: CSVAVAGGAKNSQYF. The DNA of the CDR3 is TGCAGCGTTGCCGTCGCGGGGGGAGCCAAAAACAGTCAGTACTTC.

V usage is TRBV27 and J usage is TRBJ1-2; 10 bases align to TRBD1. The CDR3 runs 14 residues. The V and J ends lost 6 bases and 3 bases, in that order; junction bases with no gene match: 4. Germline V gene lookup returns CDR1 MNHEY and CDR2 SMNVEV (reference sequence). CDR3 sequence: CASRPGQGYYGYTF. CDR3 nucleotide sequence: TGTGCCAGCAGGCCGGGACAGGGGTACTATGGCTACACCTTC.

This chain's CDR3 is CASRWDRERTDTQYF. For the CDR3, the DNA is TGTGCCAGCAGGTGGGACAGAGAACGCACAGATACGCAGTATTTT. The V and J genes are TRBV2 and TRBJ2-3, with TRBD1 matching over 7 bases. V lost 6 bases and J lost 1; bases outside the gene matches: 7. The CDR3 is made up of 15 amino acids. Germline loops: CDR1 SNHLY, CDR2 FYNNEI.

There are a few counts of this clone. The chain recombines TRBV5-1 with TRBJ2-5, with D unclear. The J call may be in error: the DNA end matches TRBJ2-7 better. The CDR3 is 13 amino acids. Per the germline V gene, CDR1 is SGHRS and CDR2 is YFSETQ. CDR3 nucleotide sequence: TGCGCCAGCAGCTTGGGACTGATCTACGAGCAGTACTTC. This translates into CASSLGLIYEQYF.

This clone was observed a few times. This sequence joins TRBV11-2 and TRBJ2-2, with 15 bases identical to TRBD2. The CDR3 has 16 residues. After removal of 3 bases from V and 5 bases from J, the junction contained 1 base not matched to a gene. Germline CDR1 reads SGHAT; CDR2 reads FQNNGV. The CDR3 region has the DNA TGTGCCAGCAGCTTCGGACTAGCGGGGGGGACCGGGGAGCTGTTTTTT. Amino acid sequence: CASSFGLAGGTGELFF.

As DNA, the CDR3 is TGTGCCTGGAGGGACAGGGGAAAGGATGGCTACACCTTC. Protein: CAWRDRGKDGYTF. This chain uses TRBV30 with TRBJ1-2; 9 bases fit TRBD1. Unmatched junction bases numbered 5, after V lost 3 bases and J lost 6 bases. The length of the CDR3 is 13 residues. Germline lookup yields CDR1 GTSNPN and CDR2 SVGIG (reference sequence). The entire variable domain, with the rest obtained from reference TRBV30 and TRBJ1-2, is as follows: SQTIHQWPATLVQPVGSPLSLECTVEGTSNPNLYWYRQAAGRGLQLLFYSVGIGQISSEVPQNLSASRPQDRQFILSSKKLLLSDSGFYLCAWRDRGKDGYTFGSGTRLTVV.

This chain uses TRBV18 with TRBJ1-2, with TRBD1 matching 8 bases. The CDR3 has 15 residues. V lost 4 bases, J lost 8 bases, and 12 bases stayed unmatched. The germline gives CDR1 KGHSH, CDR2 LQKENI. CDR3 residues: CASSQRQDGQGGYTF. The DNA for the CDR3 is TGTGCCAGCTCACAAAGGCAAGACGGACAGGGCGGCTACACCTTC.

This chain links TRBV2 with TRBJ2-1; 8 positions match TRBD1. V lost 5 bases, J lost 4 bases, and 4 bases stayed unmatched. The CDR3 is 14 amino acids. In germline, CDR1 is SNHLY, CDR2 FYNNEI. Here the CDR3 reads CASSPRQGYNEQFF. CDR3 nucleotide sequence: TGTGCCAGCAGTCCGCGACAGGGGTACAATGAGCAGTTCTTC.

V gene TRBV15 combines with J gene TRBJ1-5, with a possible D match to TRBD1 (6 bases). This CDR3 is 13 amino acids long. The germline V gene has CDR1 LNHNV and CDR2 YYDKDF (reference sequence). Trimming removed 0 bases at V and 7 bases at J, with 7 bases between. Here the CDR3 reads CATSRDGQQPQHF. In DNA form, the CDR3 reads TGTGCCACCAGCAGAGATGGACAGCAGCCCCAGCATTTT.

The genes are TRBV19 and TRBJ2-5; a weak D match, TRBD1 (5 bases). V gave up 1 base and J gave up 1 base, with 10 bases separating them. In germline, CDR1 is LNHDA, CDR2 SQIVND (reference sequence). The CDR3 is 15 residues long. CDR3 amino acids: CASSIGGGSQETQYF. As DNA, the CDR3 is TGTGCCAGTAGTATAGGGGGCGGTAGCCAAGAGACCCAGTACTTC. Combining the CDR3 with reference TRBV19 and TRBJ2-5 gives the whole variable domain DGGITQSPKYLFRKEGQNVTLSCEQNLNHDAMYWYRQDPGQGLRLIYYSQIVNDFQKGDIAEGYSVSREKKESFPLTVTSAQKNPTAFYLCASSIGGGSQETQYFGPGTRLLVL.